This T cell receptor beta chain originates from a study of blood T cells in healthy people across ages. On this clonotype: Its antigen is unidentified.

General study points: Observed TCR beta diversity showed a strong correlation with the percentage of naive T cells as measured by flow cytometry. Calculation of diversity from one million T cells yielded estimates considered to be underestimates.

Total RNA, at least 5.5 micrograms per sample, was extracted from PBMCs. It was with a sample-barcoded 5' primer and a J-beta primer mix that a second PCR of roughly 7 to 12 cycles was run. Each cDNA molecule received a tag from a template-switch adaptor that had 12 random nucleotides. TCRdb fed the 5' RACE reads into MiXCR, producing one record per CDR3 protein. This table has more than 1 million distinct CDR3 sequences, 45% appearing once. The sequence came from a woman aged 60-75 years in good health. Input material: blood.

The CDR3, as DNA: TGCGCCAGCAGCCAAGGGGACAGGGACCAGCCCCAGCATTTT. Its protein product is CASSQGDRDQPQHF. The V gene is TRBV4-1, the J gene TRBJ1-5; TRBD1 agrees at 9 bases. Trimming at V came to 1 base and at J to 7 bases, leaving 2 bases not matched to a gene. This CDR3 is 14 amino acids long. CDR1 MGHRA and CDR2 YSYEKL come from the germline V gene.